Below, 28 T cell receptor beta chains from the same sample are listed, as sequenced in a study of blood T cell repertoires in COVID-19. Here immunoSEQ multiplex PCR was the method, and the copy in TCRdb shows in-frame clones only, minus some. The sample carries roughly 190,000 clones, about four fifths recorded once. The sequencing input was peripheral blood. The source is a woman aged 55-70 years with COVID-19, enrolled during active disease.

This sequence joins TRBV27 and TRBJ1-2; 8 bases are a match to TRBD1. CDR3 size: 14 residues. Germline CDR1 reads MNHEY; CDR2 reads SMNVEV (reference sequence). The trim removed 4 bases at V and 4 bases at J, leaving 5 bases unmatched. CDR3 amino acids: CASSSGQGGYGYTF. The CDR3, as DNA: TGTGCCAGCAGTTCCGGACAGGGTGGCTATGGCTACACCTTC.

The CDR3 loop reads CASSYFAGGYEQYF. CDR3 sequence (DNA): TGTGCCAGCAGTTACTTTGCAGGGGGTTACGAGCAGTACTTC. The V and J genes are TRBV6-2 or TRBV6-3 and TRBJ2-7; 7 bases align to TRBD1. V shed 1 base and J 4 bases; nucleotides not matched to a gene: 4. Germline V lookup: CDR1 MNHEY, CDR2 SVGEGT. The CDR3 has 14 residues.

This clone has only a few counts. The CDR3 here is CASSPTGTGERSYGYTF. As DNA, the CDR3 is TGTGCCAGCAGCCCGACCGGGACAGGGGAGAGGAGCTATGGCTACACCTTC. The genes are TRBV5-4 and TRBJ1-2, with TRBD1 identical over 10 bases. The V segment lost 4 bases and the J segment 4 bases; nucleotides outside the gene matches: 13. CDR1 and CDR2 (germline): SGHNT, YYREEE (reference sequence). This CDR3 spans 17 amino acids.

This sequence joins TRBV5-4 and TRBJ2-5; TRBD1 matches at 11 bases. The CDR3 has 15 residues. Germline V gene data show CDR1 as SGHNT and CDR2 as YYREEE (reference sequence). With V trimmed by 3 bases and J by 5 bases, 6 bases remained unmatched. The CDR3 DNA follows: TGTGCCAGCAGCTCCGGACAGGGGGCCTGGGAGACCCAGTACTTC. Translation gives CASSSGQGAWETQYF.

The V gene is TRBV9, the J gene TRBJ2-2; D possibly corresponds to TRBD2 (5 bases). Germline CDR1 and CDR2: SGDLS and YYNGEE. This CDR3 is 16 amino acids long. The V end lost 3 bases, the J end lost 1 base, and 13 bases lay between the germline ends. The CDR3 spells CASSGGLRLNTGELFF. The CDR3 DNA reads as TGTGCCAGCAGCGGCGGACTGAGATTGAACACCGGGGAGCTGTTTTTT. Supplemented by reference TRBV9 and TRBJ2-2, the full variable domain reads DSGVTQTPKHLITATGQRVTLRCSPRSGDLSVYWYQQSLDQGLQFLIQYYNGEERAKGNILERFSAQQFPDLHSELNLSSLELGDSALYFCASSGGLRLNTGELFFGEGSRLTVL.

This clone was recorded only once. J is TRBJ1-6 and V is TRBV6-2 or TRBV6-3; D unresolved. Between the trimmed V and J ends, which lost 5 bases and 7 bases, there was a span of 12 bases. Per germline, CDR1 MNHEY and CDR2 SVGEGT. CDR3 length: 14 residues. CDR3 region: CASSDGFGNSPLHF. The DNA of the CDR3 is TGTGCCAGCAGTGACGGCTTCGGGAATTCACCCCTCCACTTT.

V gene TRBV18 combines with J gene TRBJ2-7; no clear D gene. The CDR3 sequence is 13 residues long. Per the germline V gene, CDR1 is KGHSH and CDR2 is LQKENI. V lost 3 bases, J lost 7 bases, and 13 bases lay in between. The CDR3 DNA reads TGTGCCAGCTCACCCCAGTCCCAAGTTGAGCAGTACTTC. It codes for CASSPQSQVEQYF.

The rearrangement links TRBV7-9 to TRBJ2-5; D might be TRBD2 (5 bases). Per germline, CDR1 SEHNR and CDR2 FQNEAQ (reference sequence). The CDR3 has 15 residues. V was shortened by 5 bases and J by 3 bases, with 16 bases between the two germline ends. The DNA of the CDR3 is TGTGCCAGCAGCCCACGGGGAGCCACAAAAGAGACCCAGTACTTC. Protein product: CASSPRGATKETQYF.

This clone came up many times. CDR3 loop: CASSSGPGLGGNEQFF. In DNA, the CDR3 is TGTGCCAGCAGCTCGGGTCCGGGACTGGGGGGCAATGAGCAGTTCTTC. The chain employs TRBV7-9 and TRBJ2-1; perhaps TRBD2 as D (6 bases). CDR1 and CDR2 (germline): SEHNR, FQNEAQ (reference sequence). The V end was cut by 4 bases, the J end by 6 bases, with 19 bases between. This CDR3 has 16 residues.

This clone appeared once. The chain couples TRBV7-2 to TRBJ2-1; a weak D match, TRBD1 (5 bases). V was trimmed by 2 bases and J by 6 bases, leaving 14 bases between them. CDR1 is SGHTA, CDR2 FQGNSA, per germline. This CDR3 region has 15 residues. DNA for the CDR3: TGTGCCAGCAGCTTATCTAAGGGGCCTTTCAATGAGCAGTTCTTC. Its protein is CASSLSKGPFNEQFF.

The genes are TRBV19 and TRBJ2-7; D uncertain. The CDR3 consists of 16 residues. The germline gives CDR1 LNHDA, CDR2 SQIVND (reference sequence). The V gene lost 5 bases and the J gene lost 3 bases, with 20 bases spanning the gap. As DNA, the CDR3 is TGTGCCAGTAGTTTGCCTCGACGGAGAGTCATCTACGAGCAGTACGTC. Encoded protein: CASSLPRRRVIYEQYV.

Concerning this clone: The sample has other DNA sequences that encode this CDR3 too. The rearrangement links TRBV11-3 to TRBJ2-1, with 12 positions matching TRBD2. V shed 5 bases and J 6 bases; nucleotides not matched to a gene: 5. This CDR3 is built from 15 residues. Germline CDR1 is SGHNT and CDR2 is YENEEA. The DNA for the CDR3 is TGTGCCAGCAGCCCGGGACTAGCGGGCGGCAATGAGCAGTTCTTC. This codes for CASSPGLAGGNEQFF.

The V call is TRBV6-1, the J call TRBJ2-3; no firm D call. CDR1 and CDR2 from the germline V gene are MNHNS and SASEGT. The CDR3 length is 14 residues. Trimming stripped 6 bases from V and 9 bases from J, with 19 bases between. The DNA for the CDR3 is TGTGCCAGCAGGCAGATTGTCGCCCAATCGACGCAGTATTTT. It encodes CASRQIVAQSTQYF.

This chain links TRBV28 with TRBJ2-1; 13 nucleotides align to TRBD2. V lost 2 bases and J lost 8; bases outside the gene matches: 3. The CDR3 loop spans 15 amino acids. Germline V gene data show CDR1 as MDHEN and CDR2 as SYDVKM. The CDR3 reads CASSLGLAGVHEQFF. Here the CDR3 DNA reads TGTGCCAGCAGTTTAGGACTAGCGGGAGTTCATGAGCAGTTCTTC.

The chain is built from TRBV7-3 and TRBJ2-1; D is possibly TRBD1 (5 bases). The CDR3 covers 12 residues. V was clipped by 6 bases and J by 9 bases, with 12 bases between them. CDR1 is SGHTA and CDR2 is FQGTGA in the germline V gene. CDR3: CASSNSRGEQFF. The CDR3 nucleotides read TGTGCCAGCAGTAATAGTAGGGGTGAGCAGTTCTTC. The whole variable domain, filled in from reference TRBV7-3 and TRBJ2-1, reads GAGVSQTPSNKVTEKGKYVELRCDPISGHTALYWYRQSLGQGPEFLIYFQGTGAADDSGLPNDRFFAVRPEGSVSTLKIQRTERGDSAVYLCASSNSRGEQFFGPGTRLTVL.

In DNA, the CDR3 is TGTGCCAGCAGCAAAGCCGATTCAGGATCCTATGGCTACACCTTC. Protein sequence: CASSKADSGSYGYTF. The rearrangement joins TRBV21-1 to TRBJ1-2; the D call TRBD1 from the table was never checked on the DNA. TRBV21-1 is assigned pseudogene status. This CDR3 spans 15 amino acids.

The V gene is TRBV27, the J gene TRBJ1-5; D gene uncertain. The CDR3 has 17 residues. V shed 2 bases and J shed 5 bases, with 19 bases lying between them. The germline V gene encodes CDR1 MNHEY and CDR2 SMNVEV (reference sequence). The CDR3 DNA reads TGTGCCAGCAGTTTACGTTTGGGCAGTGGCGGGGATCAGCCCCAGCATTTT. This gives the protein CASSLRLGSGGDQPQHF.

The chain recombines TRBV7-2 with TRBJ2-5; 9 bases fit TRBD1. The V and J ends lost 5 bases and 2 bases, in that order; junction bases with no gene match: 6. CDR1 and CDR2 from the germline V gene are SGHTA and FQGNSA. The CDR3 is made up of 15 amino acids. This chain's CDR3 is CASSADRGRQETQYF. The CDR3 nucleotides are TGTGCCAGCAGCGCGGACAGGGGAAGGCAAGAGACCCAGTACTTC. Full variable domain (missing parts from reference TRBV7-2 and TRBJ2-5): GAGVSQSPSNKVTEKGKDVELRCDPISGHTALYWYRQSLGQGLEFLIYFQGNSAPDKSGLPSDRFSAERTGGSVSTLTIQRTQQEDSAVYLCASSADRGRQETQYFGPGTRLLVL.

This clone was seen only a few times. The chain combines TRBV9 with TRBJ1-1; no firm D call. The germline V gene encodes CDR1 SGDLS and CDR2 YYNGEE. CDR3 size: 15 residues. Trimming removed 0 bases from V and 0 bases from J, with 9 bases in between. This CDR3 is CASSVDSTMNTEAFF. CDR3 sequence (DNA): TGTGCCAGCAGCGTAGATTCTACGATGAACACTGAAGCTTTCTTT.

The chain couples TRBV2 to TRBJ2-7; 7 bases align to TRBD2. The CDR3 covers 14 residues. Germline V gene data show CDR1 as SNHLY and CDR2 as FYNNEI. V was clipped by 2 bases and J by 7 bases; unmatched bases: 8. The CDR3: CASSENSRGTEQYF. Written as DNA, the CDR3 is TGTGCCAGCAGTGAAAACTCGCGGGGGACGGAGCAGTACTTC. Variable domain in full (rest from reference TRBV2 and TRBJ2-7): EPEVTQTPSHQVTQMGQEVILRCVPISNHLYFYWYRQILGQKVEFLVSFYNNEISEKSEIFDDQFSVERPDGSNFTLKIRSTKLEDSAMYFCASSENSRGTEQYFGPGTRLTVT.

This clone is a singleton in its sample. The rearrangement links TRBV28 to TRBJ1-2; the match to TRBD1 covers 7 bases. Germline CDR1 is MDHEN and CDR2 is SYDVKM. Trimming removed 3 bases from V and 3 bases from J; junction bases left unmatched: 7. This CDR3 has 15 residues. DNA for the CDR3: TGTGCCAGCAGTTTTTGGACAGGTGGGGACTATGGCTACACCTTC. Translated, it gives CASSFWTGGDYGYTF.

This sequence joins TRBV6-2 or TRBV6-3 and TRBJ1-4; tentative D call: TRBD1 (5 bases). The CDR3 is 12 residues long. Germline V gene sequence: CDR1 MNHEY, CDR2 SVGEGT. V was cut by 0 bases and J by 15 bases, with 11 bases left in between. As DNA, the CDR3 is TGTGCCAGCAGTTACTCTACAGGTTCGATGTTTTTT. Protein: CASSYSTGSMFF.

Remarks on this clone: The germline gene is not matched at one end of the junction; a read error may be the cause. The rearrangement links TRBV7-7 to TRBJ2-3, with D perhaps TRBD2 (6 bases). This CDR3 comprises 15 residues. Germline V gene data show CDR1 as SSHAT and CDR2 as FNYEAQ (reference sequence). In nucleotides, the CDR3 is TGTGCTAGCAGCTTATCCCTCAGGGAGGCAGATACGCAGTATTTT. It yields the protein CASSLSLREADTQYF. Drawing the rest from reference TRBV7-7 and TRBJ2-3, the complete variable domain is GAGVSQSPRYKVTKRGQDVTLRCDPISSHATLYWYQQALGQGPEFLTYFNYEAQPDKSGLPSDRFSAERPEGSISTLTIQRTEQRDSAMYRCASSLSLREADTQYFGPGTRLTVL.

Remarks on this clone: Other nucleotide sequences in the sample specify the same CDR3. V usage is TRBV3-1 (or the pseudogene TRBV3-2) and J usage is TRBJ2-2; TRBD2 matches at 10 bases. CDR3 size: 16 residues. The J segment lost 1 base and the V segment lost 4 bases, leaving 3 bases of the junction unmatched. CDR1 is LGHDT and CDR2 is YNNKEL in the germline V gene (reference sequence). The CDR3 spells CASSRRLAGNTGELFF. DNA for the CDR3: TGTGCCAGCAGCCGCAGACTAGCGGGGAACACCGGGGAGCTGTTTTTT.

The chain has TRBV5-6 and TRBJ1-2; D is unclear. Germline assignment: CDR1 SGHDT and CDR2 YYEEEE. V lost 4 bases and J lost 7, with 14 bases in between. This CDR3 contains 13 residues. CDR3 DNA: TGTGCCAGCAGCCAATGGGCCCTAGCTGGCTACACCTTC. Translation gives CASSQWALAGYTF.

V usage is TRBV5-6 and J usage is TRBJ2-7, with 12 bases lining up with TRBD2. Germline CDR1 SGHDT, CDR2 YYEEEE. CDR3 length equals 15 residues. V trimming: 5 bases; J trimming: 2 bases; junction bases outside the gene matches: 5. The CDR3 sequence: CASRALAGGPYEQYV. CDR3 DNA sequence: TGTGCCAGCAGGGCACTAGCGGGGGGCCCCTACGAGCAGTACGTC.

The chain recombines TRBV29-1 with TRBJ1-1, with 9 bases identical to TRBD1. The CDR3 is made up of 12 amino acids. Germline trimming cut 7 bases from V and 4 bases from J; bases unmatched to any gene: 4. Germline V CDR1 and CDR2: SQVTM, ANQGSEA. CDR3 DNA sequence: TGCAGCGGGGACAGGGCTGGCACTGAAGCTTTCTTT. This codes for CSGDRAGTEAFF.

The chain couples TRBV19 to TRBJ1-1; 7 bases align to TRBD1. Germline V gene sequence: CDR1 LNHDA, CDR2 SQIVND (reference sequence). This CDR3 spans 13 amino acids. After removal of 3 bases from V and 5 bases from J, the junction contained 3 bases not matched to a gene. The CDR3 sequence: CASSIGRGTEAFF. In DNA, the CDR3 is TGTGCCAGTAGTATCGGCAGGGGGACTGAAGCTTTCTTT.